The clone carrying this T cell receptor beta chain was recorded at least ten times. Ahead of thyroid surgery, no patient had received treatment of any kind. This entry is derived from a study of metastatic and nonmetastatic thyroid tumors. As processed by the authors: Clinicopathological groups supplied CDR3 differences that were used to build a distant-metastasis classifier for papillary thyroid cancer. TCRdb recomputed clones from the PCR reads via MiXCR. What appears here as the V and J calls and clone size reflects TCRdb's work, not the paper's. The data show more than 70,000 clones, with over 8.5% seen just once and roughly 9% held by the top ten. V gave up 3 bases and J gave up 3 bases; unmatched junction bases: 10. Germline loops: CDR1 LGHNA, CDR2 YNFKEQ. The CDR3 covers 16 residues.

The chain couples TRBV4-2 to TRBJ2-7; 8 positions match TRBD2. Material for sequencing was blood. The sequence derives from a female donor with papillary thyroid cancer or a benign thyroid nodule (not recorded which). Some clones in this sample may be carry-over from other donors' samples. CDR3 residues: CASSQEGAGAIYEQYF. CDR3 DNA: TGTGCCAGCAGCCAGGAGGGAGCGGGGGCCATCTACGAGCAGTACTTC.